This T cell receptor beta chain was captured by sequencing in a study of T cells in Graves' hyperthyroidism and ophthalmopathy. General study points: Separating ophthalmopathy from stable hyperthyroidism was achieved by a 13 V-J model. Before onset, ophthalmopathy was predicted by the model a median around 6.5 months earlier.

From germline, CDR1 is KGHSY and CDR2 FQNENV. V gave up 7 bases and J gave up 0 bases, with 16 bases separating them. The CDR3 spans 16 residues. Hyperthyroidism in the patients, aged 18 to 65, was newly diagnosed and under 2 months in duration. Researchers took RNA transcripts and amplified the TCR beta CDR3 regions from them. The HTBI primer set drove a first-round RT-PCR of the TCR CDR3. Each CDR3 protein gets one entry after TCRdb re-called the multiplex PCR reads with MiXCR. The sample lists roughly 420,000 distinct CDR3 sequences, 15% to 19% occurring once. Comment on this clonotype: As yet, its antigen is unknown.

The sequenced sample consisted of blood. J is TRBJ2-1 and V is TRBV16; D not certain. The TCR comes from a woman between 18 and 30 years old with Graves' hyperthyroidism. Here the CDR3 reads CASTPTEMSSYNEQFF. CDR3 DNA sequence: TGTGCCAGCACCCCAACGGAAATGAGCTCCTACAATGAGCAGTTCTTC.